This T cell receptor (beta chain) is drawn from a study of T-cell memory formation after mild COVID-19. Whole-study results and caveats: Contracting clones, day 15 to 85, had balanced CD4/CD8, and later expanders favored CD4+.

Germline CDR1 reads KGHDR; CDR2 reads SFDVKD. There are 16 residues in the CDR3. The germline V and J ends were trimmed by 6 bases and 1 base, with 16 bases remaining between them. This clonotype has more than one count but fewer than ten. Its antigen is currently unknown. Amplification by 5'RACE using constant-segment primers produced TCR alpha and TCR beta cDNA libraries that carried sample barcodes and UMIs. TCRdb reanalysed the 5' RACE reads using MiXCR and keeps one entry per CDR3 protein. The sample lists around 420,000 distinct CDR3 sequences; about 24% were seen once. The sample was PBMCs or a T cell subset sorted from them (not recorded which). The clonotype was recovered from an adult woman who had mild COVID-19 (a few samples of this study predate the infection). Cell type and time point are not known. The gene calls are TRBV24-1 and TRBJ2-3, with a possible D match to TRBD2 (6 bases). The CDR3 here is CATSPGRGGGTDTQYF. The CDR3 DNA sequence: TGTGCCACCAGTCCCGGCCGTGGAGGGGGCACAGATACGCAGTATTTT.